The entry below gives a single T cell receptor beta chain sequence along with its context. What it binds is not known. The germline gives CDR1 SGHVS, CDR2 FNYEAQ. Between the trimmed V and J ends, which lost 4 bases and 5 bases, there was a span of 14 bases. There are 15 residues in the CDR3. Time point in this sample: patch test 1, 2 weeks after DPC sensitization. Described treatment: therapeutic diphenylcyclopropenone sensitization with weekly scalp DPC. The data originate from a study of human T cells and chemical hapten exposure. Study-wide results and limits: After DPC sensitization, TCRs above 1 in 1000 frequency showed no change.

Individual cDNA molecules each carried unique molecular identifiers attached by the library. TCRdb re-analysed the RACE reads in MiXCR, keeping a single row per CDR3 protein. The table has 150,000 to 200,000 distinct CDR3 sequences, roughly 15% seen once. The chain uses TRBV7-6 and TRBJ2-2, with D unclear. This sequence was found in a woman in her 30s with alopecia areata. Some clones in this sample may be carry-over from other donors' samples. This sample comprised whole blood, obtained in connection with sensitization to the hapten diphenylcyclopropenone (DPC). The CDR3 spells CASSSDRLATGELFF. The CDR3 region has the DNA TGTGCCAGCAGCTCTGACCGACTGGCAACCGGGGAGCTGTTTTTT.